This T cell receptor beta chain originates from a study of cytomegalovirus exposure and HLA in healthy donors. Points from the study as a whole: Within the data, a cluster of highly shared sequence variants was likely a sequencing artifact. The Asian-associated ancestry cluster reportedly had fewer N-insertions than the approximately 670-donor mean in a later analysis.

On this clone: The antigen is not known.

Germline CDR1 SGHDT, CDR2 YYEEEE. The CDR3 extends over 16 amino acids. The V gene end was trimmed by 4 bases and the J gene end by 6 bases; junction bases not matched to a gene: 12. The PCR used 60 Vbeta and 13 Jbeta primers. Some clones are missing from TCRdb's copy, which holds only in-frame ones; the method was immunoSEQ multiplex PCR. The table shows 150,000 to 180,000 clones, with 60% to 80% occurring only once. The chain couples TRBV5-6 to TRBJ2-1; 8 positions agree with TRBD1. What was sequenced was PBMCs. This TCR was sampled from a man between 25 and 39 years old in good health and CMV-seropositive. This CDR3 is CASSRLTPDRVNEQFF. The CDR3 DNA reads TGTGCCAGCAGCAGACTAACCCCGGACAGGGTCAATGAGCAGTTCTTC.